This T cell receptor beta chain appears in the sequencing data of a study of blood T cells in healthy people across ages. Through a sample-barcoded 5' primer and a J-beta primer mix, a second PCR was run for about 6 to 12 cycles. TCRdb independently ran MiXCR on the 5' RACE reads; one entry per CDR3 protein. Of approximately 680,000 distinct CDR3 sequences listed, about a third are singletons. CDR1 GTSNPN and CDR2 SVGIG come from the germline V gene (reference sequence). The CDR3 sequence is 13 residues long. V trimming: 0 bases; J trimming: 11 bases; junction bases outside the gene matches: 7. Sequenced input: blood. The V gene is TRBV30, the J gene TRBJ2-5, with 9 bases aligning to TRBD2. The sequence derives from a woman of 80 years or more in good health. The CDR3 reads CAWSVAGGVRQYF. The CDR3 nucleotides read TGTGCCTGGAGTGTAGCGGGGGGCGTACGGCAGTACTTC.